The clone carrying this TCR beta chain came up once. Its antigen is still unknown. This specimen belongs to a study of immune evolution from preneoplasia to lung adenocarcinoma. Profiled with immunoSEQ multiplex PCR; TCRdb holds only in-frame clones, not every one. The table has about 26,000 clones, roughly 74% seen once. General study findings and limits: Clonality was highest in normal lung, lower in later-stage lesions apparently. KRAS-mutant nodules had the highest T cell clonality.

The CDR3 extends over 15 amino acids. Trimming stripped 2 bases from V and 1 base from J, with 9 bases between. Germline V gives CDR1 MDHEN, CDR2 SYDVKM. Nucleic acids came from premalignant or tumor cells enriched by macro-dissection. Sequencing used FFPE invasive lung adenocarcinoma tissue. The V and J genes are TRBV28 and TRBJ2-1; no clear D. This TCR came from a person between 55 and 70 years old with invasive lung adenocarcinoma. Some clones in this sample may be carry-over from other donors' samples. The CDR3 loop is CASSLGDNSYNEQFF. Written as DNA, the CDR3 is TGTGCCAGCAGTTTAGGAGACAATTCCTACAATGAGCAGTTCTTC.